These 15 T cell receptor beta chains came from one sample sequenced in a study of cytomegalovirus exposure and HLA in healthy donors. Vbeta (60) and Jbeta (13) primers were used in the PCR. The protocol was immunoSEQ multiplex PCR, while the TCRdb copy is restricted to in-frame clones and leaves out a portion. The data show about 120,000 clones, 50% to 65% seen once. The sample comprised PBMCs. The source of these receptors is a woman aged 40 to 50 in good health and CMV-seropositive.

The chain uses TRBV28 and TRBJ1-5; D is possibly TRBD1 (6 bases). This CDR3 region has 15 residues. V lost 1 base to trimming and J lost 5 bases, with 12 bases between them. Germline CDR1 MDHEN, CDR2 SYDVKM. The CDR3 sequence is CASSLFGAGDQPQHF. For the CDR3, the DNA is TGTGCCAGCAGTTTATTTGGGGCAGGGGATCAGCCCCAGCATTTT.

In DNA form, the CDR3 reads TGTGCCAGTATCGAGACAGGGGCGGACCGCGCTTCATATGGCTACACCTTC. This gives the protein CASIETGADRASYGYTF. The chain couples TRBV19 to TRBJ1-2; 8 bases map to TRBD1. V trimming: 7 bases; J trimming: 5 bases; junction bases outside the gene matches: 18. Germline CDR1 is LNHDA and CDR2 is SQIVND (reference sequence). This CDR3 is 17 amino acids long.

This clone showed up just a few times. One junction end disagrees with the germline gene, perhaps due to a read error. V is TRBV7-9 and J is TRBJ1-5; TRBD1 is a possible D gene (6 bases). The germline V gene has CDR1 SEHNR and CDR2 FQNEAQ (reference sequence). This CDR3 spans 14 amino acids. CDR3: CASSPGSSGTHVSF. The CDR3, as DNA: TGTGCCAGCAGTCCAGGAAGTTCCGGGACACATGTCTCTTTT.

This clone was seen only a few times. V and J are TRBV7-9 and TRBJ2-1; TRBD2 matches 11 bases. CDR3 length: 18 amino acids. Trimming took 5 bases from V and 0 from J; bases not matched to a gene: 9. Germline V lookup: CDR1 SEHNR, CDR2 FQNEAQ (reference sequence). The CDR3: CASSAGVAGGDSYNEQFF. CDR3 coding DNA: TGTGCCAGCAGCGCGGGGGTAGCGGGAGGGGACTCCTACAATGAGCAGTTCTTC.

This clone was detected a few times. The CDR3 reads CASSIDRVLNQPQHF. The CDR3 nucleotides read TGTGCCAGCAGCATAGACAGGGTCCTCAATCAGCCCCAGCATTTT. This chain connects TRBV7-2 to TRBJ1-5; 7 bases align to TRBD1. There are 15 residues in the CDR3. With V trimmed by 5 bases and J by 3 bases, 7 bases remained unmatched. Germline CDR1 is SGHTA and CDR2 is FQGNSA.

The V call is TRBV19, the J call TRBJ2-7; D possibly corresponds to TRBD2 (5 bases). The CDR3 contains 13 residues. Germline CDR1 is LNHDA and CDR2 is SQIVND (reference sequence). V shed 7 bases and J shed 6 bases, with 16 bases lying between them. The CDR3 DNA follows: TGTGCCAGTATGGCGGGTGCTATCGGCGAGCAGTACTTC. Protein: CASMAGAIGEQYF.

This sequence joins TRBV27 and TRBJ2-7; D is perhaps TRBD2 (5 bases). There are 12 residues in the CDR3. The germline V gene encodes CDR1 MNHEY and CDR2 SMNVEV (reference sequence). Between the trimmed V and J ends, which lost 6 bases and 4 bases, there was a span of 10 bases. The CDR3 bases are TGTGCCAGCAGAGGACTCGGGTACGAGCAGTACTTC. Amino acid sequence: CASRGLGYEQYF.

V and J are TRBV30 and TRBJ2-5; 15 bases line up with TRBD2. The germline V gene has CDR1 GTSNPN and CDR2 SVGIG (reference sequence). V was clipped by 1 base and J by 1 base; unmatched bases: 10. This CDR3 has 19 residues. CDR3 in amino acids: CAWSGAGLAGGHGQETQYF. The DNA of the CDR3 is TGTGCCTGGAGTGGGGCAGGACTAGCGGGAGGGCACGGCCAAGAGACCCAGTACTTC.

This chain links TRBV7-9 with TRBJ2-1; 9 nucleotides line up with TRBD2. The junction had 18 bases not matched to a gene; V was cut back by 5 bases and J by 4 bases. Per the germline V gene, CDR1 is SEHNR and CDR2 is FQNEAQ (reference sequence). The CDR3 totals 19 residues. The CDR3 here is CASSRFFRKSGRRYNEQFF. CDR3 coding DNA: TGTGCCAGCAGCCGCTTCTTCAGGAAAAGCGGGAGGAGGTACAATGAGCAGTTCTTC.

The chain is built from TRBV28 and TRBJ2-2; 12 nucleotides align to TRBD2. In germline, CDR1 is MDHEN, CDR2 SYDVKM. The CDR3 is 19 residues long. V was pared by 3 bases and J by 4 bases, with 12 bases of the junction left unmatched. The CDR3 DNA reads as TGTGCCAGCAGTTTCCGAGGGGGACTAGCGGGTTCGGGCACCGGGGAGCTGTTTTTT. It is translated as CASSFRGGLAGSGTGELFF.

J is TRBJ1-3 and V is TRBV7-8; D is undetermined. The CDR3 loop spans 13 amino acids. V was pared by 8 bases and J by 2 bases, with 10 bases between. CDR1 and CDR2 (germline): SGHVS, FQNEAQ. The CDR3 sequence is CASATGAGNTIYF. CDR3 DNA: TGTGCCAGCGCCACCGGGGCTGGAAACACCATATATTTT.

The CDR3 coding sequence is TGTGCCAGCAGTTTAGGGGCCAGGGAGGTGAGCAATCAGCCCCAGCATTTT. Its protein product is CASSLGAREVSNQPQHF. The gene calls are TRBV28 and TRBJ1-5; the D gene is possibly TRBD1 (5 bases). This CDR3 is built from 17 residues. In germline, CDR1 is MDHEN, CDR2 SYDVKM. Trimming took 2 bases from V and 1 from J, leaving 15 bases between them.

V gene TRBV27 combines with J gene TRBJ2-3, with D perhaps TRBD1 (5 bases). Germline lookup yields CDR1 MNHEY and CDR2 SMNVEV (reference sequence). This CDR3 region has 15 residues. V lost 4 bases and J 1 base, leaving 12 bases between the germline ends. CDR3 in DNA: TGTGCCAGCAGTTCGGACATCCGCGGCACAGATACGCAGTATTTT. Translated: CASSSDIRGTDTQYF.

The chain uses TRBV6-6 and TRBJ1-1, with a weak D call TRBD1 (5 bases). The V gene's germline CDR1 is MNHNY and CDR2 SVGAGI (reference sequence). This CDR3 is built from 16 residues. V lost 7 bases, J lost 1 base, and 19 bases lay in between. The CDR3 is CASTPQGSTGNTEAFF. As DNA, the CDR3 is TGTGCCAGCACCCCCCAAGGAAGCACAGGGAACACTGAAGCTTTCTTT.

V is TRBV5-1 and J is TRBJ1-2; D possibly corresponds to TRBD1 (6 bases). This CDR3 contains 12 residues. Germline CDR1 is SGHRS and CDR2 is YFSETQ. V was pared by 4 bases and J by 13 bases, with 17 bases between. CDR3 sequence (DNA): TGCGCCAGCAGCCCCGAACAGGGTTACGGCACCTTC. It encodes CASSPEQGYGTF.